These 20 T cell receptor beta chains were all obtained from the same sample, sequenced in a study of Graves' ophthalmopathy and Graves' hyperthyroidism. Amplified TCR beta CDR3 regions were obtained using RNA transcripts as template. In the first round, RT-PCR was carried out with HTBI primers, and a multiplex PCR formed the second round. Via MiXCR, TCRdb re-called the multiplex PCR reads, giving one row per CDR3 protein. The sample carries 600,000 to 700,000 distinct CDR3 sequences, about 38% recorded once. Sequenced: peripheral blood. The receptors originated from an adult man with Graves' ophthalmopathy.

This chain joins TRBV25-1 and TRBJ1-4, with TRBD1 as a possible D gene (5 bases). Germline V gene lookup returns CDR1 MGHDK and CDR2 SYGVNS. The CDR3 sequence is 15 residues long. Trimming left V 2 bases short and J 3 bases short, with 10 bases between. CDR3 protein: CASSEGTWANEKLFF. DNA of the CDR3: TGTGCCAGCAGTGAAGGGACTTGGGCTAATGAAAAACTGTTTTTT.

This clonotype was seen once. The V and J genes are TRBV9 and TRBJ1-1; TRBD1 matches 7 bases. Germline CDR1 is SGDLS and CDR2 is YYNGEE. CDR3 length: 15 amino acids. J was trimmed by 2 bases and V by 2 bases; bases with no gene match: 6. Here the CDR3 reads CASSVTGAANTEAFF. The CDR3, as DNA: TGTGCCAGCAGCGTCACAGGGGCAGCAAACACTGAAGCTTTCTTT.

This clonotype was observed a few times. This rearrangement joins TRBV3-1 to TRBJ1-2, with TRBD1 as a possible D gene (6 bases). This CDR3 is 16 amino acids long. Trimming pared 0 bases from V and 6 bases from J, leaving 17 bases between. Germline CDR1 reads LGHDT; CDR2 reads YNNKEL (reference sequence). The CDR3 protein is CASSQDWTALNHGYTF. The CDR3 nucleotides are TGTGCCAGCAGCCAAGATTGGACAGCCCTCAATCATGGCTACACCTTC.

This clonotype was seen a handful of times. The rearrangement joins TRBV10-3 to TRBJ1-2, with 11 positions matching TRBD1. Trimming at V came to 10 bases and at J to 3 bases, leaving 13 bases not matched to a gene. Germline CDR1 reads ENHRY; CDR2 reads SYGVKD. CDR3 length: 16 amino acids. The CDR3 coding sequence is TGTGCCACGATGGGAGCCGGGACAGGGGGACACTATGGCTACACCTTC. This sequence encodes CATMGAGTGGHYGYTF.

This clonotype has ten or more counts. The chain has TRBV19 and TRBJ2-2, with TRBD1 matching 8 bases. CDR1 is LNHDA, CDR2 SQIVND, per germline (reference sequence). CDR3 size: 13 residues. V trimming: 6 bases; J trimming: 5 bases; junction bases outside the gene matches: 2. The chain's CDR3 is CASRGQETGELFF. For the CDR3, the DNA is TGTGCCAGTAGGGGACAGGAGACCGGGGAGCTGTTTTTT.

There are many counts of this clonotype. The V and J genes are TRBV11-2 and TRBJ2-7; D remains unclear. Germline V CDR1 and CDR2: SGHAT, FQNNGV. The CDR3 is made up of 11 amino acids. V lost 1 base, J lost 11 bases, and 9 bases lay in between. The chain's CDR3 is CASSLVGPEYF. DNA of the CDR3: TGTGCCAGCAGCTTAGTGGGCCCTGAGTACTTC.

The J gene is TRBJ1-5, the V gene TRBV11-2; a weak D match, TRBD1 (6 bases). Trimming cost V 5 bases and J 4 bases, with 15 bases left between them. In germline, CDR1 is SGHAT, CDR2 FQNNGV. The CDR3 length is 15 residues. For the CDR3, the DNA is TGTGCCAGCAGCGCGGACAGATTCCCTAATCAGCCCCAGCATTTT. It translates to CASSADRFPNQPQHF.

Details on this clonotype: Just one base apart from a much larger clone, this may be a read error. The V gene is TRBV20-1, the J gene TRBJ1-6; D possibly corresponds to TRBD1 (6 bases). V lost 0 bases, J lost 12 bases, and 15 bases lay in between. This CDR3 contains 14 residues. The germline V gene encodes CDR1 DFQATT and CDR2 SNEGSKA (reference sequence). CDR3 residues: CSAREQGVWRPLHF. The CDR3 nucleotides are TGCAGTGCTAGAGAACAGGGAGTCTGGCGACCCCTCCACTTT.

The chain joins TRBV9 to TRBJ2-6; D is unclear. There are 14 residues in the CDR3. The V end was cut by 7 bases, the J end by 1 base, with 9 bases between. Germline lookup yields CDR1 SGDLS and CDR2 YYNGEE. CDR3 amino acids: CASVTKSGANVLTF. The DNA for the CDR3 is TGTGCCAGCGTCACAAAATCTGGGGCCAACGTCCTGACTTTC. The entire variable domain, with the rest obtained from reference TRBV9 and TRBJ2-6, is as follows: DSGVTQTPKHLITATGQRVTLRCSPRSGDLSVYWYQQSLDQGLQFLIQYYNGEERAKGNILERFSAQQFPDLHSELNLSSLELGDSALYFCASVTKSGANVLTFGAGSRLTVL.

This clonotype has at least ten counts. The gene calls are TRBV24-1 and TRBJ1-5; D ambiguous. Germline CDR1 is KGHDR and CDR2 is SFDVKD. V gave up 6 bases and J gave up 6 bases, with 2 bases separating them. CDR3 size: 10 residues. This CDR3 is CATSCQPQHF. DNA for the CDR3: TGTGCCACCAGTTGTCAGCCCCAGCATTTT.

Details on this clonotype: The conserved phenylalanine or tryptophan is not found at the CDR3 terminus, so this likely reflects a read error. The chain uses TRBV9 and TRBJ2-2, with D uncertain. Germline V CDR1 and CDR2: SGDLS, YYNGEE. V was pared by 4 bases and J by 5 bases, with 9 bases between. This CDR3 region has 13 residues. CDR3: CASSTGTTGELFL. The CDR3 nucleotides read TGTGCCAGCAGCACCGGTACGACCGGGGAGCTGTTTCTT.

For this clonotype: This may be a read error, as it is one base from a much larger clone. J is TRBJ1-2 and V is TRBV11-1, with no clear D. This CDR3 spans 15 amino acids. Trimming cost V 5 bases and J 7 bases, with 20 bases left between them. Germline CDR1 reads SGHAT; CDR2 reads FQDESV (reference sequence). The CDR3 DNA is TGTGCCAGCAGCACCAGCCCGGCCGGGATGGGTGGCTACACCTTC. Translated, it gives CASSTSPAGMGGYTF.

Here the CDR3 reads CASSGPKGPYYGYTF. The DNA for the CDR3 is TGTGCCAGCAGCGGGCCCAAGGGCCCCTACTATGGCTACACCTTC. The chain combines TRBV5-6 with TRBJ1-2; D gene unclear. The CDR3 is 15 residues long. The germline V and J ends were trimmed by 4 bases and 3 bases, with 16 bases remaining between them. CDR1 is SGHDT and CDR2 is YYEEEE in the germline V gene.

The chain uses TRBV20-1 and TRBJ2-5, with TRBD2 matching over 8 bases. Germline trimming cut 4 bases from V and 5 bases from J; bases unmatched to any gene: 9. CDR3 length equals 14 residues. The germline V gene has CDR1 DFQATT and CDR2 SNEGSKA (reference sequence). The DNA for the CDR3 is TGCAGTGCTACGGGGGGGCCTGTGGGGGAGACCCAGTACTTC. Protein sequence: CSATGGPVGETQYF.

This chain connects TRBV25-1 to TRBJ2-3, with D unclear. Trimming took off 6 bases at V and 2 bases at J, with 15 bases between the two ends. CDR1 is MGHDK, CDR2 SYGVNS, per germline. The CDR3 has 15 amino acids. This CDR3 is CASSQGWAPTDTQYF. The CDR3 DNA is TGTGCCAGCAGCCAAGGTTGGGCTCCCACAGATACGCAGTATTTT.

This sequence joins TRBV7-6 and TRBJ1-3, with a tentative D call TRBD1 (5 bases). CDR3 size: 15 residues. V was shortened by 4 bases and J by 7 bases, with 17 bases between the two germline ends. Germline values: CDR1 SGHVS, CDR2 FNYEAQ. The CDR3 DNA follows: TGTGCCAGCAGCTCATGGGGGAGCGATGGGAACACCATATATTTT. Its translation: CASSSWGSDGNTIYF.

The rearrangement joins TRBV29-1 to TRBJ1-1; D uncertain. This CDR3 has 12 amino acids. CDR1 is SQVTM, CDR2 ANQGSEA, per germline. The ends were cut back, 8 bases at V and 3 bases at J, with 13 bases in the middle. The CDR3 nucleotides read TGCAGCTTTAGGGTGACGGACACTGAAGCTTTCTTT. Its protein product is CSFRVTDTEAFF.

For this clonotype: A much larger clone sits a single nucleotide away, making a read error possible. The J gene is TRBJ1-2, the V gene TRBV12-3 or TRBV12-4; D not resolved. The CDR3 contains 15 residues. The CDR3 spells CASSLRSAIDYGHTF. The CDR3 nucleotides are TGTGCCAGCAGTCTAAGATCAGCTATTGACTATGGCCACACCTTC.

The V call is TRBV12-5, the J call TRBJ2-7; D ambiguous. The V end was cut by 3 bases, the J end by 0 bases, with 9 bases between. The CDR3 contains 14 residues. Germline V CDR1 and CDR2: LGHNT, FRNRAP. CDR3: CASGFHPNSYEQYF. The DNA for the CDR3 is TGTGCTAGTGGTTTTCACCCAAACTCCTACGAGCAGTACTTC.

There are many counts of this clonotype. The V call is TRBV19, the J call TRBJ2-7; 9 bases fit TRBD2. The J segment lost 5 bases and the V segment lost 3 bases, leaving 8 bases of the junction unmatched. Germline V CDR1 and CDR2: LNHDA, SQIVND (reference sequence). The CDR3 sequence is 15 residues long. The CDR3: CASSIGFSGSHEQYF. The DNA of the CDR3 is TGTGCCAGTAGTATTGGGTTTAGCGGGAGTCACGAGCAGTACTTC.